Following are 31 T cell receptor beta chains from one sample sequenced in a study of CD8+CD57+ T cells in acquired aplastic anemia (dated by TCRdb to between 2017 and 2018). TCRdb lists the instrument as Illumina HiSeq 2000. Genomic DNA was used as template for profiling of TCR beta VDJ combinations and CDR3 sequences. TCRdb trimmed public reads at Q25 via fastp, called clones via MiXCR and kept in-frame beta chains. Identical CDR3 proteins give one entry, which carries the most common genes and DNA. This sample holds over 150,000 distinct CDR3 sequences; 45% to 55% were observed only once. Roughly 2.8% of the sample is held by the ten biggest clonotypes. The patients picked for sequencing were ones in whom flow cytometry had shown an expansion of CD8+CD57+ cells. Input material: sorted CD4+, CD8+, or CD8+CD57+ T cells (not recorded which) from PBMCs. These receptors were obtained from a human donor with aplastic anemia.

The chain is built from TRBV20-1 and TRBJ1-2; weak D call: TRBD1 (6 bases). Deletions cut 2 bases from V and 4 bases from J, with 11 bases between. Germline CDR1 DFQATT, CDR2 SNEGSKA (reference sequence). This CDR3 has 13 amino acids. CDR3: CSARKGHGYGYTF. CDR3 DNA: TGCAGTGCTAGAAAGGGACACGGCTATGGCTACACCTTC.

This clonotype was seen ten or more times. Here the CDR3 DNA reads TGTGCCAGCAGCTTGGCCAAGGCGGGGAACACTGAAGCTTTCTTT. Amino acid sequence: CASSLAKAGNTEAFF. This chain links TRBV5-8 with TRBJ1-1, with D unresolved. The CDR3 sequence is 15 residues long. With 0 bases removed from V and 1 base from J, the gap between germline ends came to 10 bases. Germline assignment: CDR1 SGHTS and CDR2 YDEGEE.

This clonotype was detected a few times. The rearrangement links TRBV7-9 to TRBJ2-7, with D unresolved. V lost 6 bases to trimming and J lost 5 bases, with 8 bases between them. The CDR3 is 11 amino acids. Germline V CDR1 and CDR2: SEHNR, FQNEAQ (reference sequence). The CDR3 loop reads CASSFRDEQYF. The CDR3 nucleotides are TGTGCCAGCAGTTTCCGCGACGAGCAGTACTTC.

The V call is TRBV11-2, the J call TRBJ2-7; TRBD1 aligns across 9 bases. TRBJ2-1 explains the end of the DNA better; the J call may be wrong. This CDR3 comprises 16 residues. Germline V gene sequence: CDR1 SGHAT, CDR2 FQNNGV. Here the CDR3 reads CASSLDHGTGLNEQFF. CDR3 nucleotides: TGTGCCAGCAGCTTAGACCACGGGACAGGGTTAAATGAGCAGTTCTTC.

The chain has TRBV20-1 and TRBJ2-1, with TRBD2 matching 11 bases. CDR3 size: 18 residues. Germline values: CDR1 DFQATT, CDR2 SNEGSKA (reference sequence). V gave up 3 bases and J gave up 1 base; unmatched junction bases: 11. CDR3 protein: CSARSLAGGQASYNEQFF. The DNA for the CDR3 is TGCAGTGCTAGGAGCCTAGCGGGGGGCCAAGCTTCCTACAATGAGCAGTTCTTC.

The chain is built from TRBV29-1 and TRBJ1-4; tentatively, D is TRBD1 (6 bases). The V gene's germline CDR1 is SQVTM and CDR2 ANQGSEA. V was shortened by 3 bases and J by 6 bases, with 11 bases between the two germline ends. CDR3 length: 13 amino acids. CDR3 bases: TGCAGCGTTGACTCGAGGGGGGATGAAAAACTGTTTTTT. This translates into CSVDSRGDEKLFF.

The CDR3 protein is CSVPKGTQYF. Here the CDR3 DNA reads TGCAGCGTCCCCAAGGGAACCCAGTACTTC. J is TRBJ2-5 and V is TRBV29-1; D ambiguous. Germline values: CDR1 SQVTM, CDR2 ANQGSEA. V was trimmed by 6 bases and J by 8 bases, leaving 10 bases between them. CDR3 size: 10 residues.

A word on this clonotype: In this CDR3 the conserved last residue, phenylalanine or tryptophan, is missing, so a read error is likely. The gene calls are TRBV15 and TRBJ2-1, with 7 bases that match TRBD2. The V gene's germline CDR1 is LNHNV and CDR2 YYDKDF (reference sequence). There are 16 residues in the CDR3. J was trimmed by 0 bases and V by 2 bases; bases with no gene match: 4. CDR3 in amino acids: CATSRRLALSYNEQFL. The DNA for the CDR3 is TGTGCCACCAGCAGACGACTAGCCCTCTCCTACAATGAGCAGTTCTTA.

The table lists this clonotype with a few counts. The CDR3 DNA is TGTGCCACCAGCAGAGCAGGGGGCGGGTGGACAGATACGCAGTATTTT. It translates to CATSRAGGGWTDTQYF. The J gene is TRBJ2-3, the V gene TRBV15, with 8 bases fitting TRBD1. The CDR3 totals 16 residues. V lost 1 base and J lost 3; bases outside the gene matches: 6. Germline V lookup: CDR1 LNHNV, CDR2 YYDKDF (reference sequence).

This clonotype was observed at least ten times. This chain connects TRBV30 to TRBJ2-5, with D uncertain. The CDR3 totals 12 residues. V lost 8 bases, J lost 2 bases, and 12 bases lay in between. Looked up from germline, CDR1 is GTSNPN and CDR2 is SVGIG (reference sequence). CDR3 amino acids: CATSRAQETQYF. The DNA for the CDR3 is TGTGCCACCTCACGGGCACAAGAGACCCAGTACTTC.

V gene TRBV20-1 combines with J gene TRBJ2-3; 10 positions match TRBD1. The ends lost 1 base at V and 2 bases at J; junction bases unmatched: 3. Germline V gene data show CDR1 as DFQATT and CDR2 as SNEGSKA (reference sequence). This CDR3 is 15 amino acids long. The CDR3: CSARAGTGVTDTQYF. CDR3 in DNA: TGCAGTGCTAGAGCCGGGACAGGGGTCACAGATACGCAGTATTTT.

This clonotype was seen at least ten times. The chain couples TRBV5-1 to TRBJ1-2; the D is unclear. This CDR3 is 14 amino acids long. Trimming took off 3 bases at V and 3 bases at J, with 12 bases between the two ends. Germline-derived CDR1 and CDR2 are SGHRS and YFSETQ. The CDR3 DNA reads as TGCGCCAGCAGCTCGGAAGCTATCGACTATGGCTACACCTTC. Residues: CASSSEAIDYGYTF.

This clonotype has a count of ten or more. This chain uses TRBV5-1 with TRBJ2-3, with 12 bases aligning to TRBD2. CDR1 is SGHRS, CDR2 YFSETQ, per germline. J gave up 1 base and V 4 bases, and 4 bases lay outside the gene matches. This CDR3 contains 16 residues. The CDR3 sequence: CASSTRTSGGTDTQYF. The CDR3 coding sequence is TGCGCCAGCAGCACCAGGACTAGCGGGGGCACAGATACGCAGTATTTT.

This clonotype was picked up many times. The chain is built from TRBV5-1 and TRBJ2-3; D uncertain. Per germline, CDR1 SGHRS and CDR2 YFSETQ. This CDR3 has 14 amino acids. V dropped 3 bases and J dropped 1 base, with 9 bases sitting between them. Here the CDR3 reads CASSSILGTDTQYF. In DNA, the CDR3 is TGCGCCAGCAGCTCCATCCTCGGCACAGATACGCAGTATTTT. Looking up the rest from reference TRBV5-1 and TRBJ2-3 gives the full variable domain: KAGVTQTPRYLIKTRGQQVTLSCSPISGHRSVSWYQQTPGQGLQFLFEYFSETQRNKGNFPGRFSGRQFSNSRSEMNVSTLELGDSALYLCASSSILGTDTQYFGPGTRLTVL.

Notes on this clonotype: A much larger clone differs by one base, so this may be a read error. This sequence joins TRBV3-1 and TRBJ2-5; 13 bases are a match to TRBD2. Germline CDR1 LGHDT, CDR2 YNNKEL (reference sequence). V was clipped by 4 bases and J by 2 bases; unmatched bases: 7. This CDR3 comprises 17 residues. The CDR3 here is CASSRGKLAGGQETQYF. CDR3 DNA sequence: TGTGCCAGCAGCCGAGGGAAACTAGCGGGAGGGCAAGAGACCCAGTACTTC.

The V and J genes are TRBV20-1 and TRBJ1-4; D possibly corresponds to TRBD1 (6 bases). Germline V gene lookup returns CDR1 DFQATT and CDR2 SNEGSKA (reference sequence). Trimming cost V 5 bases and J 8 bases, with 12 bases left between them. The CDR3 spans 12 residues. The CDR3 region has the DNA TGCAGTGCTTTAACAGGGTACGAAAAACTGTTTTTT. Its protein is CSALTGYEKLFF.

This clonotype was counted between two and nine times. The chain has TRBV7-9 and TRBJ2-3; D call uncertain. Trimming removed 5 bases from V and 4 bases from J, with 4 bases in between. The CDR3 consists of 11 residues. Germline CDR1 reads SEHNR; CDR2 reads FQNEAQ (reference sequence). This chain's CDR3 is CASSGSDTQYF. The DNA for the CDR3 is TGTGCCAGCAGCGGATCAGATACGCAGTATTTT.

This clonotype came up many times. The chain uses TRBV5-1 and TRBJ2-7; possible D gene TRBD1, 5 bases. The CDR3 extends over 14 amino acids. Trimming took off 0 bases at V and 4 bases at J, with 11 bases between the two ends. Per germline, CDR1 SGHRS and CDR2 YFSETQ. CDR3 in amino acids: CASSLDQGTYEQYF. Here the CDR3 DNA reads TGCGCCAGCAGCTTGGACCAGGGTACTTACGAGCAGTACTTC. Together with reference TRBV5-1 and TRBJ2-7, the CDR3 gives the full variable domain: KAGVTQTPRYLIKTRGQQVTLSCSPISGHRSVSWYQQTPGQGLQFLFEYFSETQRNKGNFPGRFSGRQFSNSRSEMNVSTLELGDSALYLCASSLDQGTYEQYFGPGTRLTVT.

The chain uses TRBV11-2 and TRBJ2-1; D might be TRBD1 (6 bases). Trimming pared 5 bases from V and 6 bases from J, leaving 14 bases between. The V gene's germline CDR1 is SGHAT and CDR2 FQNNGV. This CDR3 has 14 residues. The CDR3 spells CASSLLGGGNEQFF. CDR3 bases: TGTGCCAGCAGCCTACTTGGGGGCGGCAATGAGCAGTTCTTC. The entire variable domain, with the rest obtained from reference TRBV11-2 and TRBJ2-1, is as follows: EAGVAQSPRYKIIEKRQSVAFWCNPISGHATLYWYQQILGQGPKLLIQFQNNGVVDDSQLPKDRFSAERLKGVDSTLKIQPAKLEDSAVYLCASSLLGGGNEQFFGPGTRLTVL.

The sample holds many counts of this clonotype. The V and J genes are TRBV4-3 and TRBJ1-5; D is unresolved. This CDR3 contains 15 residues. CDR1 LGHNA and CDR2 YSLEER come from the germline V gene. Trimming stripped 2 bases from V and 3 bases from J, with 11 bases between. The CDR3 region has the DNA TGCGCCAGCAGCCAATCAGTGGGTGTCAATCAGCCCCAGCATTTT. It codes for CASSQSVGVNQPQHF.

This sequence joins TRBV19 and TRBJ1-1, with D unclear. The V gene's germline CDR1 is LNHDA and CDR2 SQIVND (reference sequence). Trimming removed 3 bases at V and 5 bases at J, with 10 bases between. The CDR3 consists of 13 residues. The CDR3 is CASSIDGRTEAFF. The CDR3 region has the DNA TGTGCCAGTAGTATCGATGGTCGGACTGAAGCTTTCTTT.

This clonotype occurred many times. The rearrangement links TRBV12-3 or TRBV12-4 to TRBJ1-4, with D perhaps matching TRBD1 (6 bases). Trimming removed 5 bases from V and 5 bases from J, with 21 bases in between. The CDR3 contains 17 residues. The CDR3, as DNA: TGTGCCAGCAGTCCGACAGGACTCCTGAGTGGGAATGAAAAACTGTTTTTT. It codes for CASSPTGLLSGNEKLFF.

The CDR3 region is CATSGMQGNGYNEQFF. In nucleotides, the CDR3 is TGTGCCACCAGTGGCATGCAGGGAAATGGTTACAATGAGCAGTTCTTC. This chain connects TRBV24-1 to TRBJ2-1; TRBD1 is a possible D gene (5 bases). V was shortened by 5 bases and J by 4 bases, with 17 bases between the two germline ends. Germline V gives CDR1 KGHDR, CDR2 SFDVKD. This CDR3 region has 16 residues.

This clonotype was seen a handful of times. The chain is built from TRBV28 and TRBJ1-2, with D tentatively TRBD1 (6 bases). The CDR3 spans 12 residues. In germline, CDR1 is MDHEN, CDR2 SYDVKM. Trimming removed 6 bases at V and 5 bases at J, with 10 bases between. The CDR3 region is CASSTTGYGYTF. In nucleotides, the CDR3 is TGTGCCAGCAGCACCACAGGGTATGGCTACACCTTC.

The J gene is TRBJ2-3, the V gene TRBV2, with D tentatively TRBD1 or TRBD2 (6 bases each). Germline assignment: CDR1 SNHLY and CDR2 FYNNEI. The CDR3 loop spans 12 amino acids. Trimming took off 7 bases at V and 4 bases at J, with 9 bases between the two ends. CDR3: CASNGGPDTQYF. CDR3 in DNA: TGTGCCAGCAACGGGGGCCCAGATACGCAGTATTTT.

The V and J genes are TRBV7-8 and TRBJ2-5; no reliable D call. V lost 1 base to trimming and J lost 5 bases, with 8 bases between them. Germline V CDR1 and CDR2: SGHVS, FQNEAQ. The CDR3 contains 13 residues. The CDR3 sequence is CASSLVSGETQYF. CDR3 bases: TGTGCCAGCAGCTTAGTTTCCGGGGAGACCCAGTACTTC.

The CDR3 DNA is TGTGCCAGCAGTGAAGTAGCGGGGGGGCCGGAGACCCAGTACTTC. Residues: CASSEVAGGPETQYF. V gene TRBV2 combines with J gene TRBJ2-5, with 11 bases fitting TRBD2. Germline loops: CDR1 SNHLY, CDR2 FYNNEI. The length of the CDR3 is 15 residues. The V gene end was trimmed by 1 base and the J gene end by 5 bases; junction bases not matched to a gene: 3.

This clonotype was observed a handful of times. The chain is built from TRBV18 and TRBJ1-5, with no clear D. Germline values: CDR1 KGHSH, CDR2 LQKENI. The CDR3 is made up of 14 amino acids. Trimming shortened V by 3 bases and J by 5 bases, and 11 bases separated the two germline ends. This CDR3 is CASSPIGEDQPQHF. The DNA for the CDR3 is TGTGCCAGCTCACCTATCGGGGAGGATCAGCCCCAGCATTTT.

The rearrangement links TRBV5-1 to TRBJ1-6, with TRBD1 matching over 10 bases. This CDR3 contains 16 residues. The germline V gene has CDR1 SGHRS and CDR2 YFSETQ. The V gene end was trimmed by 0 bases and the J gene end by 8 bases; junction bases not matched to a gene: 5. The CDR3 spells CASSLDGTGDYSPLHF. CDR3 coding DNA: TGCGCCAGCAGCTTGGATGGGACAGGGGATTATTCACCCCTCCACTTT.

This clonotype has a count of ten or more. The chain recombines TRBV6-1 with TRBJ1-1, with a tentative D call TRBD1 (6 bases). Trimming shortened V by 1 base and J by 3 bases, and 12 bases separated the two germline ends. Germline V gene data show CDR1 as MNHNS and CDR2 as SASEGT. The CDR3 totals 15 residues. The CDR3 nucleotides read TGTGCCAGCAGTGAAGGAGACAGGACCTACACTGAAGCTTTCTTT. Protein product: CASSEGDRTYTEAFF.

This clonotype was counted once. A much larger clone differs from this one at a single base, so this may be a read error. The rearrangement links TRBV11-1 to TRBJ1-1; tentatively, D is TRBD1 (6 bases). The germline V gene encodes CDR1 SGHAT and CDR2 FQDESV (reference sequence). This CDR3 contains 16 residues. The CDR3 DNA sequence: TGTGCCAGCAGCAAAAACAGAGACATAGGGGGGACTGGAGCTTTCTTT. Its translation: CASSKNRDIGGTGAFF.